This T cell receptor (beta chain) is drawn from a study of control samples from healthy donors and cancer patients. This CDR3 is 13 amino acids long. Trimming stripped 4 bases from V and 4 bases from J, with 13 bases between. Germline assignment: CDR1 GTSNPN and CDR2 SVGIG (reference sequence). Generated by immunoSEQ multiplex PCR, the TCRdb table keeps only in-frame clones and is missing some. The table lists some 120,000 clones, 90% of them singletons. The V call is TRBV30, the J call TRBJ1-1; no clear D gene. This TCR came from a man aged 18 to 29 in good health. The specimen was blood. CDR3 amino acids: CAWNRIRGTEAFF. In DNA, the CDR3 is TGTGCCTGGAATCGGATACGGGGCACTGAAGCTTTCTTT.